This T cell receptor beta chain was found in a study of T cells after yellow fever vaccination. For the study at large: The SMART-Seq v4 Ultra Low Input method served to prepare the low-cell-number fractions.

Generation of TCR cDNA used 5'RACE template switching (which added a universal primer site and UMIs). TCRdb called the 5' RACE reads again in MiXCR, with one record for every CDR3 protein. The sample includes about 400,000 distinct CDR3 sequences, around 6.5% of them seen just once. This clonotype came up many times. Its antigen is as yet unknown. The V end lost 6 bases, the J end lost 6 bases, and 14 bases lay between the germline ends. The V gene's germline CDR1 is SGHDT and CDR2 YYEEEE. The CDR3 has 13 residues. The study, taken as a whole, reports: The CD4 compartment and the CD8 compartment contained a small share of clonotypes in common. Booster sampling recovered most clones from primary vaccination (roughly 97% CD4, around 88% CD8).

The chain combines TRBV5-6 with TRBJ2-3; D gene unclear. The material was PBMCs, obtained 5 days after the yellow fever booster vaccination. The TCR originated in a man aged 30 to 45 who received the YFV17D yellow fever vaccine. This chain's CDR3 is CASNFGIADTQYF. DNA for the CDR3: TGTGCCAGCAACTTTGGGATCGCGGATACGCAGTATTTT.